The clone carrying this TCR beta chain appeared a few times. The CDR3 has 9 residues. The V gene's germline CDR1 is SQVTM and CDR2 ANQGSEA. V was trimmed by 4 bases and J by 13 bases, leaving 7 bases between them. This sample stems from a study of CD8+ T cells in alopecia areata. RNA extraction was followed by reverse transcription into cDNA, which acted as the sequencing template. The repertoire was sequenced with immunoSEQ multiplex PCR; TCRdb's copy has only in-frame clones and lacks some. The profile shows 130,000 to 150,000 clones, 47% of them singletons. This rearrangement joins TRBV29-1 to TRBJ2-2; perhaps TRBD2 as D (5 bases). The sequenced sample consisted of CD4+ T cells sorted from blood. The source of this sequence is a human donor with alopecia areata. DNA for the CDR3: TGCAGCGTTGGAGGGAGGCTGTTTTTT. It specifies CSVGGRLFF.